This TCR beta chain derives from a study of cytomegalovirus exposure and HLA in healthy donors. The germline V and J ends were trimmed by 6 bases and 1 base, with 9 bases remaining between them. CDR1 and CDR2 from the germline V gene are MDHEN and SYDVKM. The CDR3 extends over 13 amino acids. Profiled with immunoSEQ multiplex PCR; TCRdb holds only in-frame clones, not every one. This sample has 140,000 or so clones, with 89% found just once. Study-wide results and limits: There were a few CMV-associated chains whose specificity for CMV antigens was confirmed in vitro. The study labeled more than 150 TCR beta chains cytomegalovirus-associated. Subsequent analysis found a tendency for first-cohort TCR clusters to co-occur within the 90 to 150 validation repertoires.

In the case of this clone: Antigen unknown.

Sequencing was carried out using PBMCs. The genes are TRBV28 and TRBJ2-5, with no clear D. The source is a woman aged 18-35 years in good health and CMV-seropositive. CDR3 loop: CASRYPSQETQYF. CDR3 DNA: TGTGCCAGCAGATACCCTAGCCAAGAGACCCAGTACTTC.